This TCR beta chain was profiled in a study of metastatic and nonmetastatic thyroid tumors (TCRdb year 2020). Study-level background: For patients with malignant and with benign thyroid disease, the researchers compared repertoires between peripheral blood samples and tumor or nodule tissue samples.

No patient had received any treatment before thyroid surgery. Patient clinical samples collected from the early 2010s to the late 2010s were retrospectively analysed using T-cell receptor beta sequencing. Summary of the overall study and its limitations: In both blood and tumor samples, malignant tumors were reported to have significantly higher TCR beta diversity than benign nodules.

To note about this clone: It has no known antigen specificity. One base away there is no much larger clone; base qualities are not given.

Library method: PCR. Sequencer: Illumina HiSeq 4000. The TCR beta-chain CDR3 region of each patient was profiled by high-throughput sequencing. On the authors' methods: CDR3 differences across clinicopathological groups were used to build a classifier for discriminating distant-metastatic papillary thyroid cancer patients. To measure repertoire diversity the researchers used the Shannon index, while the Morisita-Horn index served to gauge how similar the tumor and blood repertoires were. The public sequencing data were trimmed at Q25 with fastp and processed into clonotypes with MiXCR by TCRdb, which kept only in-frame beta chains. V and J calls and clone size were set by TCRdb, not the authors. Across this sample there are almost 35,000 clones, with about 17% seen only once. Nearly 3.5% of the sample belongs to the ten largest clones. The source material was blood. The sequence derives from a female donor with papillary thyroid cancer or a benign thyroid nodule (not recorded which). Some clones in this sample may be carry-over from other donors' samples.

Here the CDR3 is given as CASSRRCIGLVLVTGELFF. The nucleotide sequence is TGTGCCAGCAGCCGTCGGTGTATTGGGCTGGTTTTGGTCACCGGGGAGCTGTTTTTT. The rearranged segments are TRBV11-2 and TRBJ2-2, with the D gene uncertain. V drops 5 bases and J drops 4 bases, leaving 26 bases in between. The cysteine opens and the phenylalanine closes a CDR3 of 19 amino acids. The DNA shown is the 57-base CDR3, in frame from base 1. Per the germline V gene, SGHAT is the CDR1 and FQNNGV is the CDR2.